The clone carrying this T cell receptor beta chain showed up many times. The germline V gene encodes CDR1 MNHEY and CDR2 SVGEGT. The CDR3 sequence is 15 residues long. V gave up 10 bases and J gave up 7 bases; unmatched junction bases: 16. The data were taken from a study of Graves' ophthalmopathy and Graves' hyperthyroidism. Scientists amplified the TCR beta CDR3 regions from RNA transcripts. Second-round multiplex PCR followed a first-round RT-PCR using HTBI primers. One entry per CDR3 protein, called by TCRdb with MiXCR from the multiplex PCR reads. The sample lists approximately 210,000 distinct CDR3 sequences, about 32% occurring once. Among the exclusions were patients with other autoimmune diseases, uncontrolled infections, pregnancy or lactation.

The chain joins TRBV6-2 or TRBV6-3 to TRBJ2-7; 10 nucleotides agree with TRBD2. This clonotype originated in a middle-aged man with Graves' ophthalmopathy. Source material: peripheral blood. CDR3 coding DNA: TGTGCCACCCTACAGGCTAGCGGGAGATTGTGGGAGCAGTACTTC. This codes for CATLQASGRLWEQYF.